The present T cell receptor (beta chain) was sequenced within a study of OX40 agonist ivuxolimab in advanced cancers. Study-level information: Participants averaged approximately 60 years of age (range 23 to 79) and were roughly 80% male.

The method was immunoSEQ multiplex PCR; TCRdb's version includes in-frame clones alone and lacks a portion of them. The table lists about 83,000 clones, under 95% of them singletons. Points on this clone: The antigen is not known.

Study-wide points: Clonal expansion was seen in CD4+ and CD8+ blood T cells by week 6 at 0.1 to 3.0 mg/kg.

Trimming at V came to 5 bases and at J to 4 bases, leaving 8 bases not matched to a gene. This CDR3 is 15 amino acids long. In germline, CDR1 is SGHAT, CDR2 FQDESV (reference sequence). Sequencing used CD4+ or CD8+ T cells sorted from blood, obtained in a trial of the OX40 agonist ivuxolimab. The clonotype was recovered from an adult with an advanced solid tumor such as melanoma, head and neck, liver or kidney cancer. The chain has TRBV11-1 and TRBJ1-5; 7 bases match TRBD1. The CDR3 DNA sequence: TGTGCCAGCAGCAACTCTAGGGACAGAAATCAGCCCCAGCATTTT. Protein product: CASSNSRDRNQPQHF. Supplemented by reference TRBV11-1 and TRBJ1-5, the full variable domain reads EAEVAQSPRYKITEKSQAVAFWCDPISGHATLYWYRQILGQGPELLVQFQDESVVDDSQLPKDRFSAERLKGVDSTLKIQPAELGDSAMYLCASSNSRDRNQPQHFGDGTRLSIL.